The 32 T cell receptor beta chains in this list originate from one sample, sequenced in a study of blood T cell repertoires in COVID-19. Sequencing was performed with immunoSEQ multiplex PCR; in TCRdb, only in-frame clones are kept and a portion is missing. The sample includes around 130,000 clones, 80% to 90% of them seen just once. Sequencing was done on a sample of peripheral blood. These receptors were obtained from a human donor in a cohort sampled during active COVID-19.

The chain employs TRBV19 and TRBJ1-6; D is perhaps TRBD1 (6 bases). In germline, CDR1 is LNHDA, CDR2 SQIVND (reference sequence). CDR3 length: 15 amino acids. V lost 9 bases to trimming and J lost 6 bases, with 18 bases between them. Written as DNA, the CDR3 is TGTGCCAGCGAAAACCCCGGGGGGCCTAATTCACCCCTCCACTTT. Translation: CASENPGGPNSPLHF.

CDR3 amino acids: CAWSSGALRYEQYF. In nucleotides, the CDR3 is TGTGCCTGGAGTTCAGGGGCCCTGAGGTACGAGCAGTACTTC. The V call is TRBV30, the J call TRBJ2-7, with a tentative D call TRBD1 (6 bases). The length of the CDR3 is 14 residues. Trimming took 2 bases from V and 4 from J, leaving 15 bases between them. Germline-derived CDR1 and CDR2 are GTSNPN and SVGIG (reference sequence).

The chain couples TRBV4-2 to TRBJ2-1; 14 bases align to TRBD2. The CDR3 consists of 21 residues. Germline loops: CDR1 LGHNA, CDR2 YNFKEQ. V gave up 3 bases and J gave up 0 bases; unmatched junction bases: 13. In DNA, the CDR3 is TGTGCCAGCAGCCACAACCCTCCGGGACTAGCGGGGGTAAGCTCCTACAATGAGCAGTTCTTC. Protein: CASSHNPPGLAGVSSYNEQFF.

The rearrangement uses TRBV6-5 and TRBJ2-7; tentative D call: TRBD1 (6 bases). Germline CDR1 MNHEY, CDR2 SVGAGI. The CDR3 is 13 amino acids. Trimming took off 4 bases at V and 2 bases at J, with 9 bases between the two ends. The CDR3 loop is CASSFGGPYEQYF. As DNA, the CDR3 is TGTGCCAGCAGTTTTGGGGGCCCCTACGAGCAGTACTTC.

This clone was detected only once. The CDR3 sequence is CASSLGLSGGITGELFF. In DNA, the CDR3 is TGCGCCAGCAGCTTGGGGCTGAGCGGGGGGATCACCGGGGAGCTGTTTTTT. The chain links TRBV5-1 to TRBJ2-2; 9 bases fit TRBD2. V lost 0 bases to trimming and J lost 4 bases; unmatched junction nucleotides: 7. Germline V gene lookup returns CDR1 SGHRS and CDR2 YFSETQ. The CDR3 loop spans 17 amino acids. Using reference TRBV5-1 and TRBJ2-2 for the parts outside the CDR3, the full variable domain is KAGVTQTPRYLIKTRGQQVTLSCSPISGHRSVSWYQQTPGQGLQFLFEYFSETQRNKGNFPGRFSGRQFSNSRSEMNVSTLELGDSALYLCASSLGLSGGITGELFFGEGSRLTVL.

V gene TRBV5-1 combines with J gene TRBJ2-3; 8 nucleotides line up with TRBD1. From germline, CDR1 is SGHRS and CDR2 YFSETQ. Germline trimming cut 7 bases from V and 3 bases from J; bases unmatched to any gene: 13. The CDR3 consists of 16 residues. The DNA of the CDR3 is TGCGCCAGCGAGACAGGTTGGACAGGGAGAACAGATACGCAGTATTTT. Its protein is CASETGWTGRTDTQYF.

This chain joins TRBV7-3 and TRBJ1-1, with D possibly matching TRBD1 (6 bases). V lost 3 bases to trimming and J lost 1 base, with 6 bases between them. The germline V gene has CDR1 SGHTA and CDR2 FQGTGA. CDR3 length equals 13 residues. In DNA form, the CDR3 reads TGTGCCAGCAGCTTGGACAGGAACACTGAAGCTTTCTTT. It is translated as CASSLDRNTEAFF.

The chain employs TRBV7-2 and TRBJ2-7, with 9 bases lining up with TRBD1. Per the germline V gene, CDR1 is SGHTA and CDR2 is FQGNSA. Trimming took 3 bases from V and 4 from J; bases not matched to a gene: 4. The CDR3 length is 14 residues. In DNA, the CDR3 is TGTGCCAGCAGCTTGAAGACAGGGGGTTACGAGCAGTACTTC. Translated, it gives CASSLKTGGYEQYF.

This clone has a handful of counts. The J gene is TRBJ1-6, the V gene TRBV30; 10 positions agree with TRBD1. CDR1 and CDR2 (germline): GTSNPN, SVGIG (reference sequence). This CDR3 has 15 amino acids. Trimming took 7 bases from V and 1 from J; bases not matched to a gene: 4. The CDR3 region is CAFRDRGSYNSPLHF. In DNA, the CDR3 is TGTGCCTTCCGGGACAGGGGTTCCTATAATTCACCCCTCCACTTT.

This clone was seen repeatedly, ten times or more. The chain carries TRBV6-6 and TRBJ2-6, with 10 bases fitting TRBD1. The trim removed 11 bases at V and 2 bases at J, leaving 9 bases unmatched. CDR1 MNHNY and CDR2 SVGAGI come from the germline V gene (reference sequence). The CDR3 contains 16 residues. The DNA of the CDR3 is TGTGCCGGCGCCTCCGACAGGGGGCCTGGGGCCAACGTCCTGACTTTC. Its translation: CAGASDRGPGANVLTF.

CDR3 loop: CASSQPNPGRGIQYF. The CDR3 DNA sequence: TGTGCCAGCAGCCAACCTAATCCCGGGAGGGGCATTCAGTACTTC. The J gene is TRBJ2-4, the V gene TRBV4-2; 8 bases fit TRBD2. Germline V gene sequence: CDR1 LGHNA, CDR2 YNFKEQ. V shed 2 bases and J 9 bases; nucleotides not matched to a gene: 9. The CDR3 length is 15 residues.

The chain combines TRBV18 with TRBJ2-3; 7 bases line up with TRBD2. Germline assignment: CDR1 KGHSH and CDR2 LQKENI. The CDR3 is 18 amino acids. The junction had 16 bases not matched to a gene; V was cut back by 2 bases and J by 5 bases. CDR3 DNA sequence: TGTGCCAGCTCACCAGGGGCGCTAGCGGCCCTCGGGCGAGATACGCAGTATTTT. Amino acids: CASSPGALAALGRDTQYF.

The V gene is TRBV5-1, the J gene TRBJ2-3; 7 bases match TRBD2. The CDR3 covers 13 residues. In germline, CDR1 is SGHRS, CDR2 YFSETQ. Losses at the gene ends were 0 bases for V and 6 bases for J; bases not matched to a gene: 1. CDR3 nucleotide sequence: TGCGCCAGCAGCTTGGCTAGCGGCGATACGCAGTATTTT. It specifies CASSLASGDTQYF.

The chain employs TRBV5-4 and TRBJ1-3; D perhaps matches TRBD1 (6 bases). Germline CDR1 is SGHNT and CDR2 is YYREEE (reference sequence). The length of the CDR3 is 14 residues. V shed 3 bases and J shed 1 base, with 8 bases lying between them. The CDR3 DNA is TGTGCCAGCAGCTGGGGGACATCTGGAAACACCATATATTTT. It encodes CASSWGTSGNTIYF.

The chain uses TRBV15 and TRBJ1-2; 10 bases agree with TRBD1. The CDR3 runs 15 residues. Germline trimming cut 3 bases from V and 0 bases from J; bases unmatched to any gene: 1. Germline values: CDR1 LNHNV, CDR2 YYDKDF (reference sequence). In nucleotides, the CDR3 is TGTGCCACCAGCAGGGACAGGGGGGCTAACTATGGCTACACCTTC. It yields the protein CATSRDRGANYGYTF.

The count of this clone is one. The gene calls are TRBV6-5 and TRBJ1-2, with D unresolved. CDR3 length equals 15 residues. Germline V lookup: CDR1 MNHEY, CDR2 SVGAGI. Trimming removed 0 bases at V and 7 bases at J, with 15 bases between. CDR3 amino acids: CASSYSLGTRGGYTF. CDR3 DNA: TGTGCCAGCAGTTACTCCCTAGGAACCCGGGGTGGCTACACCTTC.

The chain is built from TRBV10-3 and TRBJ1-2; TRBD1 matches 9 bases. Germline V gives CDR1 ENHRY, CDR2 SYGVKD. There are 15 residues in the CDR3. The V gene end was trimmed by 4 bases and the J gene end by 6 bases; junction bases not matched to a gene: 9. CDR3: CAISGADRGGDGYTF. The CDR3 DNA reads as TGTGCCATCAGTGGGGCGGACAGGGGCGGGGATGGCTACACCTTC.

The chain employs TRBV19 and TRBJ2-2; weak D call: TRBD2 (6 bases). The V end was cut by 4 bases, the J end by 3 bases, with 33 bases between. The CDR3 covers 22 residues. Germline-derived CDR1 and CDR2 are LNHDA and SQIVND (reference sequence). The CDR3 DNA reads TGTGCCAGTAGTAGCTTCCTTCAGTTTTCCCGGGGCCGGGGGACGGACACCGGGGAGCTGTTTTTT. Translation gives CASSSFLQFSRGRGTDTGELFF. Full variable domain (remainder filled in from reference TRBV19 and TRBJ2-2): DGGITQSPKYLFRKEGQNVTLSCEQNLNHDAMYWYRQDPGQGLRLIYYSQIVNDFQKGDIAEGYSVSREKKESFPLTVTSAQKNPTAFYLCASSSFLQFSRGRGTDTGELFFGEGSRLTVL.

This clone was recorded once. The chain combines TRBV19 with TRBJ1-5, with a possible D match to TRBD1 (6 bases). This CDR3 contains 15 residues. The V end was cut by 0 bases, the J end by 6 bases, with 12 bases between. The germline V gene encodes CDR1 LNHDA and CDR2 SQIVND (reference sequence). The DNA for the CDR3 is TGTGCCAGTAGTATAGATCCTCCAGGGGCTCAGCCCCAGCATTTT. As protein: CASSIDPPGAQPQHF. Filled out from reference TRBV19 and TRBJ1-5, the complete variable domain reads DGGITQSPKYLFRKEGQNVTLSCEQNLNHDAMYWYRQDPGQGLRLIYYSQIVNDFQKGDIAEGYSVSREKKESFPLTVTSAQKNPTAFYLCASSIDPPGAQPQHFGDGTRLSIL.

The V gene is TRBV24-1, the J gene TRBJ2-3; 7 positions match TRBD1. CDR3 size: 15 residues. J was trimmed by 6 bases and V by 2 bases; bases with no gene match: 7. Per germline, CDR1 KGHDR and CDR2 SFDVKD. CDR3 region: CATSDSPPRGDTQYF. The CDR3 nucleotides read TGTGCCACCAGTGATTCCCCCCCCAGGGGGGATACGCAGTATTTT.

The rearrangement links TRBV5-1 to TRBJ1-2; TRBD1 is a possible D gene (5 bases). Per germline, CDR1 SGHRS and CDR2 YFSETQ. The CDR3 extends over 15 amino acids. Trimming removed 2 bases from V and 6 bases from J, with 17 bases in between. CDR3 sequence: CASSFSAGRRDGYTF. The CDR3 DNA is TGCGCCAGCAGCTTCTCGGCAGGGAGGAGGGATGGCTACACCTTC.

CDR3 amino acids: CASSKGTSGGYEQYF. The DNA of the CDR3 is TGTGCCAGCAGCAAAGGGACTAGCGGGGGGTACGAGCAGTACTTC. The gene calls are TRBV7-9 and TRBJ2-7; TRBD2 agrees at 15 bases. V lost 5 bases to trimming and J lost 4 bases; unmatched junction nucleotides: 3. CDR1 is SEHNR, CDR2 FQNEAQ, per germline (reference sequence). The CDR3 has 15 amino acids.

The V gene is TRBV19, the J gene TRBJ1-3; D unclear. The V gene lost 3 bases and the J gene lost 4 bases, with 13 bases spanning the gap. The V gene's germline CDR1 is LNHDA and CDR2 SQIVND (reference sequence). CDR3 length equals 15 residues. CDR3 nucleotide sequence: TGTGCCAGTAGTATTGGATCCTCGGGAGGAAACACCATATATTTT. Translation: CASSIGSSGGNTIYF.

This chain joins TRBV6-2 or TRBV6-3 and TRBJ2-5; possible D gene TRBD2, 5 bases. Germline V gene lookup returns CDR1 MNHEY and CDR2 SVGEGT. V lost 2 bases and J lost 4, with 11 bases in between. There are 14 residues in the CDR3. The CDR3 nucleotides are TGTGCCAGCAGTTACACTATCGGAGGAGAGACCCAGTACTTC. Amino acid sequence: CASSYTIGGETQYF.

The genes are TRBV5-1 and TRBJ2-5; 8 nucleotides match TRBD2. V lost 0 bases and J lost 4; bases outside the gene matches: 5. The CDR3 runs to 15 residues. Germline loops: CDR1 SGHRS, CDR2 YFSETQ. In nucleotides, the CDR3 is TGCGCCAGCAGCTTGGGGGAGCGGGGGCCAGAGACCCAGTACTTC. Its protein product is CASSLGERGPETQYF. The variable domain in full, completed from reference TRBV5-1 and TRBJ2-5, reads KAGVTQTPRYLIKTRGQQVTLSCSPISGHRSVSWYQQTPGQGLQFLFEYFSETQRNKGNFPGRFSGRQFSNSRSEMNVSTLELGDSALYLCASSLGERGPETQYFGPGTRLLVL.

The V call is TRBV19, the J call TRBJ1-5; TRBD1 matches 9 bases. J gave up 5 bases and V 6 bases, and 8 bases lay outside the gene matches. Germline CDR1 reads LNHDA; CDR2 reads SQIVND (reference sequence). The CDR3 has 15 amino acids. The CDR3 nucleotides are TGTGCCAGTAGACTTATGGACAGGGGTGATCAGCCCCAGCATTTT. Protein product: CASRLMDRGDQPQHF.

The DNA of the CDR3 is TGTGCCAGCAGCATCGAGACAGGCACAGATACGCAGTATTTT. Translating gives CASSIETGTDTQYF. This chain connects TRBV21-1 to TRBJ2-3; the table's D call, TRBD1, has no DNA check behind it. TRBV21-1 is noted as a pseudogene. The CDR3 consists of 14 residues.

The chain links TRBV30 to TRBJ1-5; D is unclear. This CDR3 has 13 amino acids. Trimming removed 1 base at V and 3 bases at J, with 7 bases between. CDR1 GTSNPN and CDR2 SVGIG come from the germline V gene (reference sequence). In DNA, the CDR3 is TGTGCCTGGAGTGGGCACAACAATCAGCCCCAGCATTTT. Translated: CAWSGHNNQPQHF.

This clone is labeled as medium-sized (0.01 to 0.1%). This chain connects TRBV27 to TRBJ1-6, with D unclear. Trimming removed 3 bases from V and 7 bases from J, with 4 bases in between. There are 12 residues in the CDR3. Germline values: CDR1 MNHEY, CDR2 SMNVEV (reference sequence). CDR3 region: CASSFPNSPLHF. CDR3 nucleotides: TGTGCCAGCAGTTTTCCAAATTCACCCCTCCACTTT.

Turning to this clone: At one end the junction does not follow the germline gene, possibly because of a read error. The J gene is TRBJ1-1, the V gene TRBV10-3; D perhaps matches TRBD1 (5 bases). The CDR3 has 14 amino acids. CDR1 is ENHRY, CDR2 SYGVKD, per germline. CDR3 bases: TGTGCCGTCAGTGATCCAGGGTTGAACACTGAAGCTTTCTTT. Encoded protein: CAVSDPGLNTEAFF.

The rearrangement joins TRBV6-6 to TRBJ2-7; no clear D gene. The CDR3 has 15 amino acids. V lost 2 bases, J lost 0 bases, and 11 bases lay in between. Germline V gene data show CDR1 as MNHNY and CDR2 as SVGAGI (reference sequence). CDR3 in DNA: TGTGCCAGCAGTTACAGCCACTCCGGCTCCTACGAGCAGTACTTC. Translating gives CASSYSHSGSYEQYF.

This sequence joins TRBV5-1 and TRBJ2-7; TRBD2 matches 7 bases. The V segment lost 5 bases and the J segment 3 bases; nucleotides outside the gene matches: 14. The CDR3 is 16 residues long. Germline CDR1 and CDR2: SGHRS and YFSETQ. CDR3 sequence reads: CASRSHRDYRNYEQYF. The CDR3 DNA reads as TGCGCCAGCAGATCCCACCGGGACTACCGAAACTACGAGCAGTACTTC. The full variable domain, its missing parts supplied by reference TRBV5-1 and TRBJ2-7, is KAGVTQTPRYLIKTRGQQVTLSCSPISGHRSVSWYQQTPGQGLQFLFEYFSETQRNKGNFPGRFSGRQFSNSRSEMNVSTLELGDSALYLCASRSHRDYRNYEQYFGPGTRLTVT.